This T cell receptor beta chain came from a study of blood T cell repertoires in COVID-19. This CDR3 has 16 amino acids. Germline V gene sequence: CDR1 SGHNT, CDR2 YENEEA. J gave up 2 bases and V 7 bases, and 9 bases lay outside the gene matches. The protocol was immunoSEQ multiplex PCR, while the TCRdb copy is restricted to in-frame clones and leaves out a portion. The table has 380,000 or so clones, 86% seen once; the top ten hold 7.1%. The sample was peripheral blood. This receptor was identified in a woman aged 60-70 years with COVID-19, enrolled during active disease. The chain recombines TRBV11-3 with TRBJ2-3; 10 positions agree with TRBD2. CDR3 sequence: CASTSGGGFSTDTQYF. In DNA, the CDR3 is TGTGCCAGCACCAGCGGGGGGGGTTTCTCCACAGATACGCAGTATTTT.